One and the same sample provided the 32 T cell receptor beta chains below, sequenced in a study of T-cell memory formation after mild COVID-19. One entry per CDR3 protein, called by TCRdb with MiXCR from the 5' RACE reads. The data show 340,000 or so distinct CDR3 sequences, about an eighth seen once. Sequenced: PBMCs or a T cell subset sorted from them (not recorded which). These receptors originate from a young man who had mild COVID-19 (a few samples of this study predate the infection). Cell type and time point are not known.

This clonotype turned up a few times. This chain links TRBV5-6 with TRBJ1-5; a weak D match, TRBD1 (5 bases). In germline, CDR1 is SGHDT, CDR2 YYEEEE. There are 14 residues in the CDR3. Trimming pared 1 base from V and 4 bases from J, leaving 9 bases between. The CDR3 coding sequence is TGTGCCAGCAGCTTGTGGGGGATGAATCAGCCCCAGCATTTT. Translating it yields CASSLWGMNQPQHF.

The J gene is TRBJ1-6, the V gene TRBV5-1; TRBD1 is a possible D gene (6 bases). Germline lookup yields CDR1 SGHRS and CDR2 YFSETQ. The V end was cut by 4 bases, the J end by 6 bases, with 14 bases between. This CDR3 is 15 amino acids long. CDR3 residues: CASSTGHVGNSPLHF. CDR3 in DNA: TGCGCCAGCAGCACAGGGCATGTTGGTAATTCACCCCTCCACTTT. Full variable domain (missing parts from reference TRBV5-1 and TRBJ1-6): KAGVTQTPRYLIKTRGQQVTLSCSPISGHRSVSWYQQTPGQGLQFLFEYFSETQRNKGNFPGRFSGRQFSNSRSEMNVSTLELGDSALYLCASSTGHVGNSPLHFGNGTRLTVT.

The gene calls are TRBV4-3 and TRBJ1-1; 7 bases are a match to TRBD1. Losses at the gene ends were 0 bases for V and 5 bases for J; bases not matched to a gene: 6. This CDR3 region has 15 residues. CDR1 is LGHNA and CDR2 is YSLEER in the germline V gene. CDR3 protein: CASSQESTGLTEAFF. The CDR3 nucleotides are TGCGCCAGCAGCCAAGAGTCGACAGGGTTGACTGAAGCTTTCTTT.

The chain links TRBV29-1 to TRBJ1-4, with TRBD1 identical over 7 bases. Germline V lookup: CDR1 SQVTM, CDR2 ANQGSEA. The CDR3 totals 13 residues. With V trimmed by 7 bases and J by 4 bases, 6 bases remained unmatched. CDR3 DNA: TGCAGCGCACGGGACAGCGTTAATGAAAAACTGTTTTTT. This codes for CSARDSVNEKLFF.

This clonotype was found a few times. The chain recombines TRBV18 with TRBJ1-4; 8 bases are shared with TRBD1. The germline CDR1 and CDR2 sequences are KGHSH and LQKENI. The CDR3 runs to 16 residues. With 3 bases clipped from V and 5 bases from J, the junction kept 8 bases outside the gene matches. The CDR3 region is CASSPIGQGVNEKLFF. The CDR3 coding sequence is TGTGCCAGCTCACCGATCGGACAGGGAGTGAATGAAAAACTGTTTTTT. Full variable domain (missing parts from reference TRBV18 and TRBJ1-4): NAGVMQNPRHLVRRRGQEARLRCSPMKGHSHVYWYRQLPEEGLKFMVYLQKENIIDESGMPKERFSAEFPKEGPSILRIQQVVRGDSAAYFCASSPIGQGVNEKLFFGSGTQLSVL.

Many counts were recorded for this clonotype. The chain joins TRBV7-2 to TRBJ2-3, with TRBD2 matching 15 bases. V dropped 1 base and J dropped 7; count of bases not matched to a gene: 9. Germline V lookup: CDR1 SGHTA, CDR2 FQGNSA. This CDR3 comprises 18 residues. Here the CDR3 reads CASSLEGTSGRNINTQYF. CDR3 bases: TGTGCCAGCAGCTTAGAAGGGACTAGCGGGAGGAACATTAATACGCAGTATTTT.

This clonotype was detected only a few times. The J gene is TRBJ1-1, the V gene TRBV19; no definite D call. V was pared by 5 bases and J by 7 bases, with 11 bases between. This CDR3 region has 12 residues. From germline, CDR1 is LNHDA and CDR2 SQIVND (reference sequence). CDR3 sequence reads: CASSAGRVEAFF. Written as DNA, the CDR3 is TGTGCCAGTAGTGCCGGGAGGGTTGAAGCTTTCTTT.

At least ten counts were recorded for this clonotype. The chain joins TRBV5-1 to TRBJ2-1; 7 positions match TRBD2. The CDR3 is 14 residues long. Losses at the gene ends were 2 bases for V and 6 bases for J; bases not matched to a gene: 5. Germline CDR1 SGHRS, CDR2 YFSETQ. Here the CDR3 DNA reads TGCGCCAGCAGCTTCGGGACGGGGGGCAATGAGCAGTTCTTC. It is translated as CASSFGTGGNEQFF.

This rearrangement joins TRBV5-1 to TRBJ2-3, with D tentatively TRBD2 (5 bases). Germline V gives CDR1 SGHRS, CDR2 YFSETQ. Trimming removed 0 bases from V and 4 bases from J, with 9 bases in between. The CDR3 extends over 14 amino acids. This chain's CDR3 is CASSLARTPDTQYF. For the CDR3, the DNA is TGCGCCAGCAGCTTGGCCCGGACTCCAGATACGCAGTATTTT. The entire variable domain, with the rest obtained from reference TRBV5-1 and TRBJ2-3, is as follows: KAGVTQTPRYLIKTRGQQVTLSCSPISGHRSVSWYQQTPGQGLQFLFEYFSETQRNKGNFPGRFSGRQFSNSRSEMNVSTLELGDSALYLCASSLARTPDTQYFGPGTRLTVL.

This clonotype was detected ten times or more. V gene TRBV11-2 combines with J gene TRBJ2-1; no reliable D call. Trimming took off 4 bases at V and 6 bases at J, with 7 bases between the two ends. CDR1 is SGHAT, CDR2 FQNNGV, per germline. The CDR3 totals 12 residues. The CDR3, as DNA: TGTGCCAGCAGCTGGACCCTCAATGAGCAGTTCTTC. Its protein is CASSWTLNEQFF.

J is TRBJ1-2 and V is TRBV7-2, with D tentatively TRBD1 (5 bases). The V end lost 3 bases, the J end lost 8 bases, and 16 bases lay between the germline ends. The CDR3 runs to 14 residues. Germline V CDR1 and CDR2: SGHTA, FQGNSA. CDR3 nucleotides: TGTGCCAGCAGCTTGGGCCTGGGGCCTGCGGGCTACACCTTC. Protein: CASSLGLGPAGYTF.

This clonotype has just a few counts. This chain uses TRBV5-1 with TRBJ1-2, with 8 positions matching TRBD1. Germline loops: CDR1 SGHRS, CDR2 YFSETQ. CDR3 length: 14 amino acids. V gave up 0 bases and J gave up 7 bases; unmatched junction bases: 5. The DNA for the CDR3 is TGCGCCAGCAGCTTGGGACAGGGGCACGGTGGCTACACCTTC. Translating it yields CASSLGQGHGGYTF.

The rearrangement uses TRBV18 and TRBJ2-7; weak D call: TRBD2 (5 bases). CDR3 size: 14 residues. V was cut by 4 bases and J by 3 bases, with 13 bases left in between. Germline values: CDR1 KGHSH, CDR2 LQKENI. The DNA for the CDR3 is TGTGCCAGCTCACTGACGGACCGGGACTACGAGCAGTACTTC. It yields the protein CASSLTDRDYEQYF.

This clonotype has a handful of counts. The chain links TRBV7-8 to TRBJ1-5; D gene ambiguous. Germline CDR1 reads SGHVS; CDR2 reads FQNEAQ. With 5 bases removed from V and 4 bases from J, the gap between germline ends came to 6 bases. This CDR3 has 12 amino acids. In DNA form, the CDR3 reads TGTGCCAGCAGCCAACCAAATCAGCCCCAGCATTTT. The encoded protein is CASSQPNQPQHF.

Only a few counts were recorded for this clonotype. The rearrangement links TRBV24-1 to TRBJ2-2; no firm D call. CDR1 and CDR2 (germline): KGHDR, SFDVKD. The CDR3 has 13 amino acids. The V end was cut by 12 bases, the J end by 4 bases, with 14 bases between. The CDR3 nucleotides are TGTGCCGTTCAGCCCAGGTCCACCGGGGAGCTGTTTTTT. Its translation: CAVQPRSTGELFF.

V usage is TRBV6-1 and J usage is TRBJ2-2, with TRBD2 matching 10 bases. V shed 3 bases, J shed 2 bases, and the junction held 15 bases outside the gene matches. The CDR3 is made up of 20 amino acids. CDR1 and CDR2 from the germline V gene are MNHNS and SASEGT. CDR3 protein: CASSDVKGPGTSVNTGELFF. The DNA of the CDR3 is TGTGCCAGCAGTGATGTCAAGGGACCCGGGACTAGCGTTAACACCGGGGAGCTGTTTTTT.

This rearrangement joins TRBV20-1 to TRBJ2-3; no definite D call. There are 14 residues in the CDR3. In germline, CDR1 is DFQATT, CDR2 SNEGSKA (reference sequence). V was pared by 3 bases and J by 0 bases, with 10 bases between. Here the CDR3 reads CSARKGFSTDTQYF. CDR3 sequence (DNA): TGCAGTGCTAGGAAAGGGTTTAGCACAGATACGCAGTATTTT.

The chain recombines TRBV25-1 with TRBJ1-1; D perhaps matches TRBD1 (5 bases). Germline V gives CDR1 MGHDK, CDR2 SYGVNS. There are 12 residues in the CDR3. Between the trimmed V and J ends, which lost 7 bases and 5 bases, there was a span of 11 bases. The CDR3 sequence: CASNVGGTEAFF. The CDR3 nucleotides are TGTGCCAGCAATGTGGGGGGAACTGAAGCTTTCTTT. Drawing the rest from reference TRBV25-1 and TRBJ1-1, the complete variable domain is EADIYQTPRYLVIGTGKKITLECSQTMGHDKMYWYQQDPGMELHLIHYSYGVNSTEKGDLSSESTVSRIRTEHFPLTLESARPSHTSQYLCASNVGGTEAFFGQGTRLTVV.

The chain combines TRBV29-1 with TRBJ1-3, with TRBD1 identical over 9 bases. V lost 8 bases to trimming and J lost 3 bases; unmatched junction nucleotides: 8. CDR3 length: 14 amino acids. In germline, CDR1 is SQVTM, CDR2 ANQGSEA. Here the CDR3 reads CSITGGVHGNTIYF. CDR3 nucleotide sequence: TGCAGCATAACAGGGGGCGTACATGGAAACACCATATATTTT.

The table lists this clonotype with a few counts. This sequence joins TRBV7-2 and TRBJ2-1; D unclear. The CDR3 runs 16 residues. CDR1 is SGHTA and CDR2 is FQGNSA in the germline V gene. The V gene lost 4 bases and the J gene lost 0 bases, with 13 bases spanning the gap. CDR3 sequence: CASSSNSVSSYNEQFF. DNA of the CDR3: TGTGCCAGCAGCTCCAACAGTGTTAGCTCCTACAATGAGCAGTTCTTC.

The chain is built from TRBV6-5 and TRBJ2-1, with D perhaps given as TRBD1 or TRBD2 (5 bases each). Germline V lookup: CDR1 MNHEY, CDR2 SVGAGI. Trimming pared 6 bases from V and 8 bases from J, leaving 11 bases between. The CDR3 loop spans 12 amino acids. CDR3 nucleotide sequence: TGTGCCAGCAGGTCATTGGGGGATGAGCAGTTCTTC. Its translation: CASRSLGDEQFF.

This clonotype was recorded a few times. V is TRBV12-3 or TRBV12-4 and J is TRBJ2-6; tentatively, D is TRBD2 (6 bases). V was cut by 6 bases and J by 3 bases, with 9 bases left in between. The CDR3 runs to 14 residues. CDR3 in amino acids: CASSGGVGANVLTF. As DNA, the CDR3 is TGTGCCAGCAGCGGCGGGGTTGGGGCCAACGTCCTGACTTTC.

The table lists this clonotype with a few counts. The chain is built from TRBV6-1 and TRBJ2-5; the D gene is possibly TRBD1 (6 bases). V lost 5 bases to trimming and J lost 2 bases, with 18 bases between them. This CDR3 contains 16 residues. CDR1 is MNHNS and CDR2 is SASEGT in the germline V gene. CDR3 nucleotides: TGTGCCAGCAGTTACCTTCCCCACACAGGGCAAGAGACCCAGTACTTC. Amino acids: CASSYLPHTGQETQYF.

This sequence joins TRBV6-1 and TRBJ1-1; possibly TRBD1 for D (5 bases). V lost 6 bases and J lost 3, with 14 bases in between. This CDR3 has 14 residues. Germline assignment: CDR1 MNHNS and CDR2 SASEGT. Here the CDR3 reads CASSSLPGDTEAFF. In DNA form, the CDR3 reads TGTGCCAGCAGCAGTTTACCGGGGGACACTGAAGCTTTCTTT.

This clonotype has at least ten counts. V and J are TRBV5-1 and TRBJ2-2; D is undetermined. Trimming removed 0 bases at V and 1 base at J, with 4 bases between. The CDR3 contains 14 residues. Germline V gene data show CDR1 as SGHRS and CDR2 as YFSETQ. CDR3 region: CASSLDGNTGELFF. CDR3 bases: TGCGCCAGCAGCTTGGACGGGAACACCGGGGAGCTGTTTTTT. Full variable domain (outside the CDR3, taken from reference TRBV5-1 and TRBJ2-2): KAGVTQTPRYLIKTRGQQVTLSCSPISGHRSVSWYQQTPGQGLQFLFEYFSETQRNKGNFPGRFSGRQFSNSRSEMNVSTLELGDSALYLCASSLDGNTGELFFGEGSRLTVL.

This chain uses TRBV5-1 with TRBJ2-7; 9 positions agree with TRBD1. V dropped 3 bases and J dropped 3; count of bases not matched to a gene: 7. The CDR3 runs to 15 residues. Germline lookup yields CDR1 SGHRS and CDR2 YFSETQ. For the CDR3, the DNA is TGCGCCAGCAGCTATGGGGGGGACAGGGACTACGAGCAGTACTTC. Protein product: CASSYGGDRDYEQYF.

There are a few counts of this clonotype. The CDR3 reads CSVEFAGDTQYF. DNA for the CDR3: TGCAGCGTTGAATTTGCGGGCGATACGCAGTATTTT. The genes are TRBV29-1 and TRBJ2-3, with D possibly being TRBD2 (5 bases). Trimming cost V 2 bases and J 6 bases, with 9 bases left between them. Germline values: CDR1 SQVTM, CDR2 ANQGSEA. The CDR3 sequence is 12 residues long.

This clonotype was observed a few times. V usage is TRBV6-6 and J usage is TRBJ1-1; D is ambiguous. CDR1 MNHNY and CDR2 SVGAGI come from the germline V gene (reference sequence). The ends were cut back, 0 bases at V and 0 bases at J, with 8 bases in the middle. The CDR3 sequence is 15 residues long. The CDR3 loop is CASSYSASMNTEAFF. The DNA for the CDR3 is TGTGCCAGCAGTTACTCGGCCAGCATGAACACTGAAGCTTTCTTT.

This chain links TRBV5-4 with TRBJ2-3; TRBD2 is a possible D gene (5 bases). Germline V lookup: CDR1 SGHNT, CDR2 YYREEE (reference sequence). Trimming pared 9 bases from V and 4 bases from J, leaving 6 bases between. The CDR3 consists of 10 residues. CDR3 sequence: CATGSDTQYF. CDR3 nucleotides: TGTGCCACGGGGTCAGATACGCAGTATTTT. Looking up the rest from reference TRBV5-4 and TRBJ2-3 gives the full variable domain: ETGVTQSPTHLIKTRGQQVTLRCSSQSGHNTVSWYQQALGQGPQFIFQYYREEENGRGNFPPRFSGLQFPNYSSELNVNALELDDSALYLCATGSDTQYFGPGTRLTVL.

This chain joins TRBV9 and TRBJ2-3; no clear D gene. Germline V gene sequence: CDR1 SGDLS, CDR2 YYNGEE. V was clipped by 0 bases and J by 3 bases, with 2 bases between them. This CDR3 is built from 12 residues. The CDR3 reads CASSVETDTQYF. For the CDR3, the DNA is TGTGCCAGCAGCGTAGAAACAGATACGCAGTATTTT.

V gene TRBV5-1 combines with J gene TRBJ2-5; 8 positions match TRBD2. Germline CDR1 reads SGHRS; CDR2 reads YFSETQ. Trimming at V came to 4 bases and at J to 1 base, leaving 6 bases not matched to a gene. The CDR3 consists of 15 residues. CDR3 protein: CASSGIAGIQETQYF. The CDR3 DNA reads TGCGCCAGCAGCGGGATAGCGGGGATCCAAGAGACCCAGTACTTC.

The rearrangement joins TRBV24-1 to TRBJ2-2; maybe TRBD1 (6 bases). The V and J ends lost 7 bases and 6 bases respectively, with 17 bases between them. Looked up from germline, CDR1 is KGHDR and CDR2 is SFDVKD. This CDR3 region has 15 residues. CDR3 loop: CATSSGVRGSGELFF. In DNA form, the CDR3 reads TGTGCCACCAGCTCAGGGGTAAGAGGTTCCGGGGAGCTGTTTTTT.